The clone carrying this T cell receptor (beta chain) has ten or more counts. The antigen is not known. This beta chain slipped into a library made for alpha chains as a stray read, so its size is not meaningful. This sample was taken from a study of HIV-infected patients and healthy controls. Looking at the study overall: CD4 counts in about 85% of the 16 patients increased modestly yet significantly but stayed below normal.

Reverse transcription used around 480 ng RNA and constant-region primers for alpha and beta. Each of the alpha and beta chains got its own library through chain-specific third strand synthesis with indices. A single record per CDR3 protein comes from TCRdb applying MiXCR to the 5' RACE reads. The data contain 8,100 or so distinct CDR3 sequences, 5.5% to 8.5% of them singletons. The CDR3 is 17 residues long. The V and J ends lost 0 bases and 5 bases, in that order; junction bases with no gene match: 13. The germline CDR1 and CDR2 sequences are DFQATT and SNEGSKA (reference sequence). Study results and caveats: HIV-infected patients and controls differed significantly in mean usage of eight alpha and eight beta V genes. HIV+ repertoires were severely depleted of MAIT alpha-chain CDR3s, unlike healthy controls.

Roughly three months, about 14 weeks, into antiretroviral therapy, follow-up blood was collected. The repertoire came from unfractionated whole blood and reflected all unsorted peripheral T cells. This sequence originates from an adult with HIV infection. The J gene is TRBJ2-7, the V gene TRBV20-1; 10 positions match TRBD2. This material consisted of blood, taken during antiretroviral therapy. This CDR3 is CSARDGGSTSGINEQYF. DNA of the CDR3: TGCAGTGCTAGAGATGGGGGCTCCACTAGCGGGATCAACGAGCAGTACTTC.